Each of the 13 T cell receptor beta chains below was sequenced from the same sample in a study of shared clonotypes between healthy human individuals. Profiled with immunoSEQ multiplex PCR; TCRdb holds only in-frame clones, not every one. The sample yields some 2.3 million clones, 85% to 95% seen once. Sample: naive CD4+ T cells from PBMCs. Documented subset: CD45RA+ positively selected. These receptors originate from a man aged 18 to 30 in good health. Some clones in this sample may be carry-over from other donors' samples.

The J gene is TRBJ2-3, the V gene TRBV5-1, with no clear D. In germline, CDR1 is SGHRS, CDR2 YFSETQ. The CDR3 has 16 amino acids. Trimming removed 0 bases at V and 2 bases at J, with 13 bases between. The CDR3 region is CASSLGGNFFTDTQYF. The CDR3 region has the DNA TGCGCCAGCAGCTTGGGGGGTAACTTCTTCACAGATACGCAGTATTTT.

The chain recombines TRBV7-8 with TRBJ2-7; unclear D gene. This CDR3 comprises 15 residues. Germline values: CDR1 SGHVS, CDR2 FQNEAQ. V lost 1 base to trimming and J lost 0 bases, with 10 bases between them. CDR3 nucleotides: TGTGCCAGCAGCTTAGGCGATTCGAGCTCCTACGAGCAGTACTTC. Its translation: CASSLGDSSSYEQYF. The full variable domain, rest sourced from reference TRBV7-8 and TRBJ2-7, is GAGVSQSPRYKVAKRGQDVALRCDPISGHVSLFWYQQALGQGPEFLTYFQNEAQLDKSGLPSDRFFAERPEGSVSTLKIQRTQQEDSAVYLCASSLGDSSSYEQYFGPGTRLTVT.

This chain links TRBV6-4 with TRBJ2-7; 12 bases are shared with TRBD2. CDR1 and CDR2 (germline): MRHNA, SNTAGT. The V gene end was trimmed by 4 bases and the J gene end by 4 bases; junction bases not matched to a gene: 5. The CDR3 contains 15 residues. In nucleotides, the CDR3 is TGTGCCAGCAGTGGGGGACTAGCGGGCGAGTACGAGCAGTACTTC. Protein product: CASSGGLAGEYEQYF.

The chain is built from TRBV18 and TRBJ2-5, with 8 bases lining up with TRBD1. Trimming took 4 bases from V and 2 from J; bases not matched to a gene: 6. The V gene's germline CDR1 is KGHSH and CDR2 LQKENI. The CDR3 runs 15 residues. CDR3 sequence reads: CASSLRDRLQETQYF. The CDR3 DNA follows: TGTGCCAGCTCACTCCGGGACAGGCTTCAAGAGACCCAGTACTTC.

As to this clone: Other DNA sequences in this sample translate to the same CDR3. The CDR3 loop is CASSLGNQPQHF. CDR3 coding DNA: TGTGCCAGCAGCTTAGGCAATCAGCCCCAGCATTTT. The J gene is TRBJ1-5, the V gene TRBV7-8, with unresolved D. Trimming removed 1 base at V and 2 bases at J, with 0 bases between. The CDR3 loop spans 12 amino acids. Germline assignment: CDR1 SGHVS and CDR2 FQNEAQ. Full variable domain (missing parts from reference TRBV7-8 and TRBJ1-5): GAGVSQSPRYKVAKRGQDVALRCDPISGHVSLFWYQQALGQGPEFLTYFQNEAQLDKSGLPSDRFFAERPEGSVSTLKIQRTQQEDSAVYLCASSLGNQPQHFGDGTRLSIL.

The chain is built from TRBV5-6 and TRBJ1-1; D not certain. Between the trimmed V and J ends, which lost 4 bases and 3 bases, there was a span of 16 bases. The CDR3 is made up of 15 amino acids. Germline values: CDR1 SGHDT, CDR2 YYEEEE. The CDR3, as DNA: TGTGCCAGCAGCCTAAAGGCTTGGGTCCACACTGAAGCTTTCTTT. The encoded protein is CASSLKAWVHTEAFF.

J is TRBJ1-1 and V is TRBV2, with TRBD1 identical over 8 bases. Germline lookup yields CDR1 SNHLY and CDR2 FYNNEI. This CDR3 is built from 14 residues. V gave up 7 bases and J gave up 4 bases; unmatched junction bases: 8. The DNA for the CDR3 is TGTGCCAGCACCACGGACAGGGTGAGCACTGAAGCTTTCTTT. Its protein is CASTTDRVSTEAFF.

The rearrangement links TRBV6-4 to TRBJ2-5, with 10 bases that match TRBD2. The junction had 1 base not matched to a gene; V was cut back by 5 bases and J by 4 bases. The CDR3 contains 13 residues. Germline V gives CDR1 MRHNA, CDR2 SNTAGT. CDR3 residues: CASSRLAGETQYF. The CDR3, as DNA: TGTGCCAGCAGTCGACTAGCGGGAGAGACCCAGTACTTC.

This chain links TRBV7-9 with TRBJ2-1, with TRBD1 matching over 8 bases. The CDR3 totals 13 residues. Germline trimming cut 5 bases from V and 10 bases from J; bases unmatched to any gene: 7. CDR1 SEHNR and CDR2 FQNEAQ come from the germline V gene (reference sequence). This CDR3 reads CASSPLRGREQFF. DNA for the CDR3: TGTGCCAGCAGCCCACTCAGGGGGCGCGAGCAGTTCTTC.

J is TRBJ2-2 and V is TRBV5-4, with no clear D. Trimming shortened V by 1 base and J by 3 bases, and 7 bases separated the two germline ends. The CDR3 consists of 14 residues. Germline V gene sequence: CDR1 SGHNT, CDR2 YYREEE (reference sequence). The CDR3 sequence: CASSLSWYTGELFF. DNA of the CDR3: TGTGCCAGCAGCTTGAGTTGGTACACCGGGGAGCTGTTTTTT.

V is TRBV4-1 and J is TRBJ2-5; D uncertain. Trimming removed 1 base at V and 7 bases at J, with 16 bases between. The CDR3 is 15 residues long. The germline V gene encodes CDR1 MGHRA and CDR2 YSYEKL. This CDR3 reads CASSQVYTRLSTQYF. The CDR3 DNA reads as TGCGCCAGCAGCCAAGTATACACCCGGCTCTCGACCCAGTACTTC.

As regards this clone: The same CDR3 can be traced to other DNA sequences in this sample. The chain has TRBV6-5 and TRBJ2-5; no clear D gene. The ends were cut back, 3 bases at V and 5 bases at J, with 4 bases in the middle. The CDR3 extends over 11 amino acids. Germline V lookup: CDR1 MNHEY, CDR2 SVGAGI. The CDR3 bases are TGTGCCAGCAGTTATAAGGAGACCCAGTACTTC. Amino acids: CASSYKETQYF.

The genes are TRBV6-5 and TRBJ1-4; possible D gene TRBD1, 5 bases. The CDR3 is made up of 11 amino acids. V lost 8 bases and J 8 bases, leaving 9 bases between the germline ends. Germline CDR1 is MNHEY and CDR2 is SVGAGI. CDR3 sequence reads: CASGTGEKLFF. For the CDR3, the DNA is TGTGCCAGCGGGACGGGCGAAAAACTGTTTTTT.